This T cell receptor beta chain was observed in a study of cytomegalovirus exposure and HLA in healthy donors. Study information: Sequencing of some 190 million T cells in an earlier analysis found around 110 million unique TCR beta sequences.

CDR3 length: 17 residues. The V segment lost 2 bases and the J segment 3 bases; nucleotides outside the gene matches: 10. Germline values: CDR1 KGHSH, CDR2 LQKENI. This PCR relied on a set of 60 Vbeta primers and 13 Jbeta primers. Sequenced by immunoSEQ multiplex PCR; TCRdb stores in-frame clones only, minus some. The table lists roughly 120,000 clones, 80% of them singletons. The specimen sequenced was PBMCs. V usage is TRBV18 and J usage is TRBJ2-1; 7 nucleotides match TRBD1. This TCR derives from a man aged 25 to 40 in good health and CMV-seronegative. The CDR3 coding sequence is TGTGCCAGCTCACCAGTGAAACAGGGGTGGGGCTACAATGAGCAGTTCTTC. Its protein is CASSPVKQGWGYNEQFF.